Below, 28 T cell receptor beta chains from the same sample are listed, as sequenced in a study of T cells in Graves' hyperthyroidism and ophthalmopathy. There were TCR beta CDR3 regions amplified from RNA transcripts. TCR CDR3 underwent first-round RT-PCR with the HTBI primer set. TCRdb independently ran MiXCR on the multiplex PCR reads; one entry per CDR3 protein. The sample includes roughly 700,000 distinct CDR3 sequences, about 35% of them seen just once. The sample taken for sequencing was blood. These receptors all come from a woman in her 40s with Graves' hyperthyroidism.

J is TRBJ2-2 and V is TRBV7-2, with 10 bases aligning to TRBD2. Germline CDR1 is SGHTA and CDR2 is FQGNSA. The CDR3 contains 17 residues. The V and J ends lost 5 bases and 7 bases, in that order; junction bases with no gene match: 13. The CDR3 DNA is TGTGCCAGCAGCCCCGGCGGTCTAGCGGGAGTTTACGGGGAGCTGTTTTTT. Its protein is CASSPGGLAGVYGELFF.

This clonotype occurred a few times. This rearrangement joins TRBV7-2 to TRBJ2-5; D perhaps matches TRBD2 (6 bases). Trimming cost V 1 base and J 4 bases, with 19 bases left between them. This CDR3 spans 17 amino acids. The germline CDR1 and CDR2 sequences are SGHTA and FQGNSA. CDR3 sequence reads: CASSLGWSSVLLETQYF. Written as DNA, the CDR3 is TGTGCCAGCAGCTTAGGGTGGTCTAGCGTTTTGCTAGAGACCCAGTACTTC.

The rearrangement links TRBV4-1 to TRBJ1-3, with D perhaps matching TRBD1 (5 bases). With 0 bases removed from V and 0 bases from J, the gap between germline ends came to 12 bases. The CDR3 has 17 residues. The germline gives CDR1 MGHRA, CDR2 YSYEKL. The CDR3 sequence is CASSQDRQGLSGNTIYF. The CDR3 nucleotides read TGCGCCAGCAGCCAAGATCGTCAGGGCCTCTCTGGAAACACCATATATTTT.

This clonotype was recorded many times. V and J are TRBV10-3 and TRBJ1-5; 8 nucleotides align to TRBD1. Germline V lookup: CDR1 ENHRY, CDR2 SYGVKD. CDR3 length: 16 residues. The ends lost 0 bases at V and 6 bases at J; junction bases unmatched: 7. The CDR3 region is CAISESGTGFSQPQHF. The CDR3 DNA follows: TGTGCCATCAGTGAGTCCGGGACAGGATTTAGTCAGCCCCAGCATTTT.

This clonotype has at least ten counts. The J gene is TRBJ1-1, the V gene TRBV6-2 or TRBV6-3; TRBD1 matches at 7 bases. The CDR3 spans 15 residues. In germline, CDR1 is MNHEY, CDR2 SVGEGT. V was clipped by 4 bases and J by 6 bases; unmatched bases: 11. The DNA for the CDR3 is TGTGCCAGCAGTTTCTCCGGGACAGTAAACTCTGAAGCTTTCTTT. Its protein is CASSFSGTVNSEAFF.

This clonotype was observed many times. V usage is TRBV10-3 and J usage is TRBJ2-5; 7 nucleotides agree with TRBD2. The CDR3 runs to 13 residues. With V trimmed by 8 bases and J by 2 bases, 5 bases remained unmatched. Germline CDR1 is ENHRY and CDR2 is SYGVKD. CDR3: CAIQRDLQETQYF. The CDR3 DNA follows: TGTGCCATCCAGCGGGACCTACAAGAGACCCAGTACTTC.

This clonotype was observed a few times. The chain links TRBV7-9 to TRBJ2-6, with 8 positions matching TRBD2. The length of the CDR3 is 20 residues. V lost 3 bases, J lost 2 bases, and 15 bases stayed unmatched. Germline-derived CDR1 and CDR2 are SEHNR and FQNEAQ (reference sequence). CDR3 region: CASSFSQGGHGRAGANVLTF. As DNA, the CDR3 is TGTGCCAGCAGCTTCTCGCAAGGAGGTCACGGGAGGGCTGGGGCCAACGTCCTGACTTTC.

A few counts support this clonotype. CDR3 in amino acids: CASTYPRGVNYGYTF. In DNA, the CDR3 is TGTGCCAGCACCTACCCCCGGGGCGTTAACTATGGCTACACCTTC. This chain joins TRBV7-2 and TRBJ1-2; tentatively, D is TRBD1 (5 bases). The germline V and J ends were trimmed by 7 bases and 1 base, with 16 bases remaining between them. The germline V gene encodes CDR1 SGHTA and CDR2 FQGNSA. This CDR3 has 15 residues.

V and J are TRBV5-8 and TRBJ2-5; D unresolved. Between the trimmed V and J ends, which lost 2 bases and 4 bases, there was a span of 6 bases. CDR1 and CDR2 from the germline V gene are SGHTS and YDEGEE. The CDR3 runs 12 residues. This CDR3 reads CASSFDRETQYF. DNA for the CDR3: TGTGCCAGCAGCTTCGATCGAGAGACCCAGTACTTC. The full variable domain, in which reference TRBV5-8 and TRBJ2-5 provide the parts outside the CDR3, is EAGVTQSPTHLIKTRGQQATLRCSPISGHTSVYWYQQALGLGLQFLLWYDEGEERNRGNFPPRFSGRQFPNYSSELNVNALELEDSALYLCASSFDRETQYFGPGTRLLVL.

This clonotype has just a few counts. The rearrangement uses TRBV24-1 and TRBJ2-3; D is uncertain. CDR1 is KGHDR and CDR2 is SFDVKD in the germline V gene. The V and J ends lost 1 base and 7 bases respectively, with 8 bases between them. This CDR3 spans 13 amino acids. The CDR3 coding sequence is TGTGCCACCAGTGATTTTGGCCGGAATACGCAGTATTTT. It is translated as CATSDFGRNTQYF.

The sample holds many counts of this clonotype. The J gene is TRBJ2-7, the V gene TRBV7-2; TRBD2 agrees at 7 bases. V lost 7 bases, J lost 0 bases, and 9 bases stayed unmatched. Germline V gene data show CDR1 as SGHTA and CDR2 as FQGNSA. The CDR3 length is 15 residues. CDR3 amino acids: CASTVSGSYSYEQYF. CDR3 in DNA: TGTGCCAGCACCGTTAGCGGGTCATACTCCTACGAGCAGTACTTC.

This clonotype was detected ten times or more. V usage is TRBV7-9 and J usage is TRBJ2-7, with D tentatively TRBD2 (6 bases). Per germline, CDR1 SEHNR and CDR2 FQNEAQ (reference sequence). This CDR3 spans 16 amino acids. With 5 bases removed from V and 0 bases from J, the gap between germline ends came to 17 bases. Here the CDR3 reads CASSLGGGVPSYEQYF. CDR3 nucleotides: TGTGCCAGCAGCCTTGGGGGAGGAGTTCCCTCCTACGAGCAGTACTTC. Full variable domain (rest looked up from reference TRBV7-9 and TRBJ2-7): DTGVSQNPRHKITKRGQNVTFRCDPISEHNRLYWYRQTLGQGPEFLTYFQNEAQLEKSRLLSDRFSAERPKGSFSTLEIQRTEQGDSAMYLCASSLGGGVPSYEQYFGPGTRLTVT.

This clonotype was counted many times. The V gene is TRBV25-1, the J gene TRBJ1-2; TRBD1 matches 7 bases. V lost 6 bases and J lost 5; bases outside the gene matches: 9. This CDR3 contains 14 residues. The germline V gene encodes CDR1 MGHDK and CDR2 SYGVNS. DNA of the CDR3: TGTGCCAGCAGAAGGGACAGCCCAATGTATGGCTACACCTTC. Amino acid sequence: CASRRDSPMYGYTF.

V is TRBV6-1 and J is TRBJ1-1, with D tentatively TRBD1 (6 bases). This CDR3 comprises 13 residues. Germline assignment: CDR1 MNHNS and CDR2 SASEGT. Trimming removed 8 bases at V and 6 bases at J, with 16 bases between. The DNA of the CDR3 is TGTGCCAGCGAGGGGGGGAGAGGTGCTGAAGCTTTCTTT. This translates into CASEGGRGAEAFF.

This clonotype was counted at least ten times. The gene calls are TRBV24-1 and TRBJ1-5, with D unclear. This CDR3 is 13 amino acids long. V was shortened by 6 bases and J by 3 bases, with 8 bases between the two germline ends. Germline CDR1 KGHDR, CDR2 SFDVKD. Here the CDR3 DNA reads TGTGCCACCAGTATAGGTATCAATCAGCCCCAGCATTTT. This encodes CATSIGINQPQHF.

This clonotype has just a few counts. The chain is built from TRBV7-2 and TRBJ1-5; D gene unclear. V was pared by 3 bases and J by 7 bases, with 10 bases between. Looked up from germline, CDR1 is SGHTA and CDR2 is FQGNSA. The CDR3 covers 13 residues. The CDR3 DNA is TGTGCCAGCAGCTTCTCAATTTTACAGCCCCAGCATTTT. Its protein product is CASSFSILQPQHF.

The chain is built from TRBV4-1 and TRBJ2-7; D is uncertain. V lost 3 bases, J lost 7 bases, and 16 bases lay in between. There are 14 residues in the CDR3. Germline V gives CDR1 MGHRA, CDR2 YSYEKL. CDR3 nucleotide sequence: TGCGCCAGCAGCCAGGGCTCCTGGGCTAGGGAGCAGTACTTC. Its translation: CASSQGSWAREQYF.

The chain uses TRBV6-6 and TRBJ1-1; D is unresolved. The ends were cut back, 5 bases at V and 2 bases at J, with 15 bases in the middle. Germline V gene sequence: CDR1 MNHNY, CDR2 SVGAGI (reference sequence). The CDR3 is 15 amino acids. The CDR3 region is CASSLSRGGNTEAFF. CDR3 bases: TGTGCCAGCAGTCTATCCCGGGGAGGCAACACTGAAGCTTTCTTT.

This clonotype came up a few times. J is TRBJ1-4 and V is TRBV20-1, with 7 positions matching TRBD1. The trim removed 6 bases at V and 7 bases at J, leaving 8 bases unmatched. The germline gives CDR1 DFQATT, CDR2 SNEGSKA (reference sequence). The CDR3 is made up of 13 amino acids. The CDR3 region has the DNA TGCAGTGCCCAAGGGGGCAGGGGTGAAAAACTGTTTTTT. Protein: CSAQGGRGEKLFF.

This clonotype occurred a few times. The chain is built from TRBV5-1 and TRBJ2-5; 7 bases align to TRBD1. Looked up from germline, CDR1 is SGHRS and CDR2 is YFSETQ. This CDR3 comprises 14 residues. The trim removed 4 bases at V and 2 bases at J, leaving 5 bases unmatched. The chain's CDR3 is CASSATGQQETQYF. The CDR3 DNA reads as TGCGCCAGCAGCGCGACGGGACAGCAAGAGACCCAGTACTTC.

The rearrangement uses TRBV11-2 and TRBJ1-4, with D possibly matching TRBD1 (6 bases). Deletions cut 5 bases from V and 4 bases from J, with 14 bases between. From germline, CDR1 is SGHAT and CDR2 FQNNGV. The CDR3 loop spans 15 amino acids. The CDR3 bases are TGTGCCAGCAGCCCTTCGGACAGCTATAATGAAAAACTGTTTTTT. Protein product: CASSPSDSYNEKLFF.

This clonotype has just a few counts. The chain links TRBV4-1 to TRBJ1-2; a weak D match, TRBD1 (5 bases). The germline V gene has CDR1 MGHRA and CDR2 YSYEKL. V shed 1 base and J shed 0 bases, with 15 bases lying between them. This CDR3 region has 17 residues. The CDR3 reads CASSQGLRGPANYGYTF. The CDR3 bases are TGCGCCAGCAGCCAAGGTCTGAGGGGACCGGCTAACTATGGCTACACCTTC.

This chain uses TRBV9 with TRBJ1-2; D not resolved. V lost 7 bases and J 4 bases, leaving 8 bases between the germline ends. This CDR3 comprises 11 residues. CDR1 is SGDLS, CDR2 YYNGEE, per germline. The CDR3 loop is CASPSGYGYTF. The CDR3 DNA reads TGTGCCAGCCCCAGTGGCTATGGCTACACCTTC.

The chain combines TRBV11-2 with TRBJ2-2; D might be TRBD2 (6 bases). The V and J ends lost 5 bases and 5 bases respectively, with 18 bases between them. The germline gives CDR1 SGHAT, CDR2 FQNNGV. The CDR3 sequence is 16 residues long. CDR3 in amino acids: CASSQRNGGRTGELFF. CDR3 bases: TGTGCCAGCAGCCAACGGAACGGAGGGAGGACCGGGGAGCTGTTTTTT.

This rearrangement joins TRBV20-1 to TRBJ2-7; unclear D gene. The CDR3 is 14 residues long. Germline CDR1 and CDR2: DFQATT and SNEGSKA (reference sequence). Trimming stripped 3 bases from V and 3 bases from J, with 15 bases between. CDR3 residues: CSASATDGRYEQYF. CDR3 bases: TGCAGTGCTAGCGCGACGGACGGCCGCTACGAGCAGTACTTC.

Ten or more counts support this clonotype. This chain uses TRBV27 with TRBJ1-6; a weak D match, TRBD1 (6 bases). CDR3 length equals 12 residues. CDR1 MNHEY and CDR2 SMNVEV come from the germline V gene (reference sequence). V lost 6 bases to trimming and J lost 14 bases, with 14 bases between them. The CDR3 DNA is TGTGCCAGCAGCTCCCAGGGGTTAACCCTCCACTTT. It codes for CASSSQGLTLHF.

This clonotype appeared a few times. CDR3 protein: CASSLDSTYNEQFF. CDR3 DNA: TGCGCCAGCAGCTTGGACTCGACTTACAATGAGCAGTTCTTC. The J gene is TRBJ2-1, the V gene TRBV5-1; no clear D. Looked up from germline, CDR1 is SGHRS and CDR2 is YFSETQ. The V end was cut by 0 bases, the J end by 4 bases, with 8 bases between. The CDR3 is 14 amino acids.

This clonotype has only a few counts. The rearrangement uses TRBV4-1 and TRBJ1-5, with D possibly matching TRBD1 (5 bases). Trimming pared 1 base from V and 6 bases from J, leaving 10 bases between. The CDR3 is 14 amino acids. Germline-derived CDR1 and CDR2 are MGHRA and YSYEKL. CDR3: CASSQVAGTQPQHF. The CDR3 DNA reads as TGCGCCAGCAGCCAAGTCGCGGGGACTCAGCCCCAGCATTTT.